Listed below are T cell receptor beta chains from one sample, sequenced in a study of beta chain features in type 1 diabetes. The repertoire was sequenced with immunoSEQ multiplex PCR; TCRdb's copy has only in-frame clones and lacks some. The sample includes 500,000 to 650,000 clones, 12% of them seen just once. The sample consisted of naive CD4+ T cells from blood. The receptors come from a man aged 30 to 45 with type 1 diabetes. Each CDR3 is given with its conserved first and last residue. The D gene is left open where the match is weak. Clone size appears in some rows only: once, few, many, or a class for an expanded clone.

V gene	clone size	J gene	D gene	CDR3 DNA	CDR3 protein
TRBV10-3	-	TRBJ2-5	-	TGTGCCATCAGTGAGTCAGGGACTCAAGAGACCCAGTACTTC	CAISESGTQETQYF
TRBV5-6	-	TRBJ2-1	TRBD1	TGTGCCAGCAGCCCGGACAGGGGCCTCTACAATGAGCAGTTCTTC	CASSPDRGLYNEQFF
TRBV30	-	TRBJ1-5	-	TGTGCCTGGAGCCGTAAAGGGGGCAATCAGCCCCAGCATTTT	CAWSRKGGNQPQHF
TRBV30	few	TRBJ1-6	-	TGTGCCTGGAGTAGAGGGTCCTATAATTCACCCCTCCACTTT	CAWSRGSYNSPLHF
TRBV7-9	few	TRBJ2-7	TRBD1	TGTGCCAGCAGCCCTAAGATAGGACAGGGTACAGAAGAGCAGTACTTC	CASSPKIGQGTEEQYF
TRBV11-3	-	TRBJ2-1	TRBD1	TGTGCCAGCAGCTCCGGACAGGCCTACAATGAGCAGTTCTTC	CASSSGQAYNEQFF
TRBV5-6	-	TRBJ2-5	-	TGTGCCAGCAGCCCAGGAGCCGGGACACAACAGACCCAGTACTTC	CASSPGAGTQQTQYF
TRBV6-6	-	TRBJ2-7	-	TGTGCCAGCAGTTACTCCGGGACGGTTGCCTACGAGCAGTACTTC	CASSYSGTVAYEQYF
TRBV9	few	TRBJ2-3	TRBD2	TGTGCCAGCAGCGCCGGGACTACCAAGGATACGCAGTATTTT	CASSAGTTKDTQYF
TRBV7-2	few	TRBJ1-2	-	TGTGCCAGCAGCTTACAAGCAGGGAACTATGGCTACACCTTC	CASSLQAGNYGYTF
TRBV10-3	few	TRBJ2-2	-	TGTGCCATCAGGGGGACATCCCCGAACACCGGGGAGCTGTTTTTT	CAIRGTSPNTGELFF
TRBV13	-	TRBJ2-7	-	TGTGCCAGCAGCCCCACGGGGCAGGGAAAAGCGAAGGAGCAGTACTTC	CASSPTGQGKAKEQYF
TRBV25-1	few	TRBJ2-1	TRBD1	TGTGCCAGCAGTTGGGGACAGTACAATGAGCAGTTCTTC	CASSWGQYNEQFF
TRBV29-1	few	TRBJ2-1	-	TGCAGCGTTGGGGACTTCCGGGGTGAGCAGTTCTTC	CSVGDFRGEQFF
TRBV19	few	TRBJ2-3	-	TGTGCCAGTAGTACCCACCGTACCCTCGACAGTGCTAGCACAGATACGCAGTATTTT	CASSTHRTLDSASTDTQYF
TRBV2	few	TRBJ2-5	-	TGTGCCAGCAGCGGAGGACAGTTCCAAGAGACCCAGTACTTC	CASSGGQFQETQYF
TRBV6-6	few	TRBJ1-1	-	TGTGCCAGCACCCCAGGGGTAAGGCTCCCTGAAGCTTTCTTT	CASTPGVRLPEAFF
TRBV7-8	-	TRBJ2-7	-	TGTGCCAGCAGCTCCCTCCGGGACAACTCCTACGAGCAGTACTTC	CASSSLRDNSYEQYF
TRBV21-1	few	TRBJ2-1	-	TGTGCCAGCAGCAAAGTCCCTCCTCAACTCGGCAATGAGCAGTTCTTC	CASSKVPPQLGNEQFF
TRBV4-3	-	TRBJ2-3	TRBD2	TGCGCCAGCAGCCAGGATAGCGGGGGCCCCTGCCATTTT	CASSQDSGGPCHF
TRBV18	few	TRBJ1-4	-	TGTGCCAGCTCACCACCGGCCGTAGAAAAACTGTTTTTT	CASSPPAVEKLFF
TRBV5-1	-	TRBJ2-3	-	TGCGCCAGCAGCTTGGCAGCGGACTGGGATACGCAGTATTTT	CASSLAADWDTQYF
TRBV9	-	TRBJ2-2	-	TGTGCCAGCAGCGTTCCAGGGAACACCGGGGAGCTGTTTTTT	CASSVPGNTGELFF
TRBV7-2	few	TRBJ2-7	TRBD1	TGTGCCTGTTCCGGACAGGGTGGGGACTACGAGCAGTACTTC	CACSGQGGDYEQYF
TRBV7-2	-	TRBJ2-5	TRBD1	TGTGCCAGCAGCCGGGACAGGGGGGAGACCCAGTACTTC	CASSRDRGETQYF
TRBV28	-	TRBJ2-1	TRBD1	TGTGCCAGCACCCCAGGACGACAGGGGACGGATGAGCAGTTCTTC	CASTPGRQGTDEQFF
TRBV6-1	-	TRBJ2-7	TRBD1	TGTGCCAGCAGGTTACAGGGGCAACCCTACGAGCAGTACTTC	CASRLQGQPYEQYF
TRBV7-2	-	TRBJ2-5	-	TGTGCCAGCCTCCGGGGGGAGACCCAGTACTTC	CASLRGETQYF
TRBV11-2	few	TRBJ2-3	-	TGTGCCAGCAGCATTGGGACGGGAAGAGCAGATACGCAGTATTTT	CASSIGTGRADTQYF
TRBV2	-	TRBJ2-3	-	TGTGCCAGCAGTGAATCCCACCAGGCTGATACGCAGTATTTT	CASSESHQADTQYF
TRBV7-2	-	TRBJ2-1	-	TGTGCCAGCAGCTTAACAGGACGTACCTACAATGAGCAGTTCTTC	CASSLTGRTYNEQFF
TRBV27	few	TRBJ2-7	-	TGTGCCAGCAGTTTATCTGGCAGGAGGTCCTACGAGCAGTACTTC	CASSLSGRRSYEQYF
TRBV7-3	few	TRBJ2-1	-	TGTGCCAGCAGGGGAGGGGACAGTTTCTACAATGAGCAGTTCTTC	CASRGGDSFYNEQFF
TRBV25-1	-	TRBJ2-3	TRBD2	TGTGCCAGCAGTGAGGGACTAGCGGGGAGCACAGATACGCAGTATTTT	CASSEGLAGSTDTQYF
TRBV5-1	few	TRBJ1-1	-	TGCGCCAGCAGCTCGGACACCCAGAACACTGAAGCTTTCTTT	CASSSDTQNTEAFF
TRBV9	-	TRBJ2-7	-	TGTGCCAGCAGCCCTGAGACGGCTCTCGAGCAGTACTTC	CASSPETALEQYF
TRBV4-3	-	TRBJ2-1	TRBD2	TGCGCCAGCAGCCAAGGACTAGCGGGGGAGCAGTTCTTC	CASSQGLAGEQFF
TRBV7-7	few	TRBJ2-5	-	TGTGCCAGCAGCCCCAGCCCTCAAAGTCACCAAGAGACCCAGTACTTC	CASSPSPQSHQETQYF
TRBV29-1	-	TRBJ2-3	TRBD2	TGCAGCGTTGAAGGCGATGGGGGGGTAGGTACGCAGTATTTT	CSVEGDGGVGTQYF
TRBV4-1	few	TRBJ2-2	-	TGCGCCAGCAGCCATCCCAGAGCACCTCGCACCGGGGAGCTGTTTTTT	CASSHPRAPRTGELFF
TRBV30	-	TRBJ2-4	-	TGTGCCTGGAGTTGGGGGCCGGAAAAAAACATTCAGTACTTC	CAWSWGPEKNIQYF
TRBV7-2	-	TRBJ1-3	TRBD1	TGTGCCAGCAGCTTAGCGGGACAGAGAAACACCATATATTTT	CASSLAGQRNTIYF
TRBV13	few	TRBJ1-1	-	TGTGCCAGCAGCTTATATTCAGGGAGGAACACTGAAGCTTTCTTT	CASSLYSGRNTEAFF
TRBV6-6	few	TRBJ1-5	-	TGTGCCAGCAGTTACATTGGACAGATTAGCAATCAGCCCCAGCATTTT	CASSYIGQISNQPQHF
TRBV7-8	-	TRBJ2-3	-	TGTGCCAGCAGCTCCCGACGGATTGGCGGGGAGACAGATACGCAGTATTTT	CASSSRRIGGETDTQYF
TRBV19	-	TRBJ1-2	-	TGTGCCAGTAGTTCGAGGGACCTCAGGCATGGCTACACCTTC	CASSSRDLRHGYTF
TRBV5-1	-	TRBJ2-2	-	TGCGCCAGCGAGGGGGACAACACCGGGGAGCTGTTTTTT	CASEGDNTGELFF